A selection of T cell receptor beta chains follows, all from one sample in a study of PD-1 blockade in classical Hodgkin lymphoma. Clones were sequenced by immunoSEQ multiplex PCR, and TCRdb holds only the in-frame ones, with some missing. The data contain 20,000 to 25,000 clones, around 94% of them singletons. The sequencing sample was made of peripheral blood mononuclear cells (PBMCs). Receptor source: a human donor with classical Hodgkin lymphoma. CDR3s include the opening cysteine and the closing phenylalanine or tryptophan. The D gene is left open where the match is weak. Clone size appears in some rows only: once, few, many, or a class for an expanded clone.

D gene,clone size,J gene,V gene,CDR3 DNA,CDR3 protein
.,.,TRBJ2-3,TRBV18,TGTGCCAGCTCACCCTTACAGGGTCGCACAGATACGCAGTATTTT,CASSPLQGRTDTQYF
TRBD2,few,TRBJ2-5,TRBV19,TGTGCCAGTGTTAGCGGGGGGGAACGGGAGACCCAGTACTTC,CASVSGGERETQYF
.,.,TRBJ2-1,TRBV5-1,TGCGCCAGCAGCTTTTCTGCGTCCTACAATGAGCAGTTCTTC,CASSFSASYNEQFF
.,.,TRBJ2-3,TRBV5-1,TGCGCCAGCAGTACCCCTCAGAGCCTCACAGATACGCAGTATTTT,CASSTPQSLTDTQYF
TRBD2,few,TRBJ2-2,TRBV6-1,TGTGCCAGCAGTGAAGCGGGGACTAGCGGGTCCGGGGAGCTGTTTTTT,CASSEAGTSGSGELFF
.,.,TRBJ1-1,TRBV7-2,TGTGCCAGCAGCTTAAGGGTTTTCAACACTGAAGCTTTCTTT,CASSLRVFNTEAFF
TRBD1,.,TRBJ1-6,TRBV7-3,TGTGCCAGCAGCGACAGGGGGCGTATAGGATCACCCCTCCACTTT,CASSDRGRIGSPLHF
TRBD1,once,TRBJ1-4,TRBV30,TGTGCCTGGAGAGAAGCCGGGACAGGGGTCGAAAAACTGTTTTTT,CAWREAGTGVEKLFF
.,.,TRBJ2-7,TRBV20-1,TGCAGTGCATCGGGCCGCAGCGAGCAGTACTTC,CSASGRSEQYF
.,.,TRBJ2-1,TRBV4-3,TGCGCCAGCAGCCAATTCAATGAGCAGTTCTTC,CASSQFNEQFF
.,.,TRBJ2-1,TRBV19,TGTGCCAGTAGTATAGTGGGGCAGGCCGGTGGTAATGAGCAGTTCTTC,CASSIVGQAGGNEQFF
.,.,TRBJ1-4,TRBV4-3,TGCGCCAGCAGCCAAGATGTCGGCCTTAAGCTTAGTGAAAAACTGTTTTTT,CASSQDVGLKLSEKLFF
.,.,TRBJ2-1,TRBV10-1,TGCGCCAGCAGCCTTCCGGGGTGCTCCTACAATGAGCAGTTCTTC,CASSLPGCSYNEQFF
TRBD1,.,TRBJ1-1,TRBV11-3,TGTGCCAGCAGCTTCGGGACAGGGGGCCCGTTAACTGAAGCTTTCTTT,CASSFGTGGPLTEAFF
TRBD1,.,TRBJ1-6,TRBV9,TGTGCCAGCAGTGAACAGGGGCTCGGTTCACCCCTCCACTTT,CASSEQGLGSPLHF
TRBD1,.,TRBJ2-3,TRBV6-6,TGTGCCAGCAGTTACTCTGGGGACAGGGTGGATACGCAGTATTTT,CASSYSGDRVDTQYF
TRBD2,.,TRBJ2-1,TRBV30,TGTGCCTGGAGTGTACGACTAGCGGACAATGAGCAGTTCTTC,CAWSVRLADNEQFF